The rows below give T cell receptor beta chains drawn from one sample of a study of blood T cells in healthy people across ages. TCRdb analysed the 5' RACE reads with MiXCR anew, one entry per CDR3 protein. The table shows 750,000 or so distinct CDR3 sequences, with more than 20% occurring only once. These data were also filed under a second study, of T cells of mothers and their children.

Source material: blood. The origin of the receptors is a boy under 18 in good health. CDR3s include the opening cysteine and the closing phenylalanine or tryptophan. D genes are given only for firm matches. Size tells how often a clone was seen (once, few, many) or the class of an expanded clone, and some rows leave it out.

TRBV10-3,TRBJ1-5,many,NA,CAISDRTSNQPQHF,TGTGCCATCAGTGATCGGACCAGCAATCAGCCCCAGCATTTT
TRBV15,TRBJ1-1,few,NA,CATSLGWANTEAFF,TGTGCCACCAGTCTCGGTTGGGCGAACACTGAAGCTTTCTTT
TRBV6-1,TRBJ2-2,NA,NA,CASEGDDTGELFF,TGTGCCAGCGAGGGCGACGACACCGGGGAGCTGTTTTTT
TRBV7-2,TRBJ1-5,NA,NA,CANSSSDQPQHF,TGTGCCAACAGCAGCTCGGATCAGCCCCAGCATTTT
TRBV21-1,TRBJ1-4,NA,NA,CASSTPGQGFQNWRKKLFF,TGTGCCAGCAGCACCCCGGGACAGGGTTTTCAAAACTGGAGGAAAAAACTGTTTTTT
TRBV19,TRBJ2-1,NA,NA,CASSLLTGGTTHEQFF,TGTGCCAGTAGTTTGCTGACAGGCGGGACGACCCATGAGCAGTTCTTC
TRBV5-1,TRBJ2-7,NA,TRBD2,CASSLAWTSGGNEQYF,TGCGCCAGCAGCTTGGCATGGACTAGCGGGGGGAACGAGCAGTACTTC
TRBV11-2,TRBJ2-2,few,NA,CASSLGLTETGELFF,TGTGCCAGCAGCTTAGGCCTGACAGAAACCGGGGAGCTGTTTTTT
TRBV15,TRBJ1-4,NA,NA,CAASRDPSFNEKLFF,TGTGCCGCCAGCAGAGATCCCAGCTTTAATGAAAAACTGTTTTTT
TRBV7-9,TRBJ2-5,many,NA,CASSRDGQETQYF,TGTGCCAGCAGCCGGGACGGCCAAGAGACCCAGTACTTC
TRBV29-1,TRBJ1-1,few,NA,CSVEGTLNTEAFF,TGCAGCGTTGAAGGGACTCTGAACACTGAAGCTTTCTTT
TRBV20-1,TRBJ2-5,NA,TRBD2,CSALSGGEETQYF,TGCAGTGCTCTTAGCGGGGGGGAAGAGACCCAGTACTTC
TRBV4-2,TRBJ2-5,few,TRBD2,CASSQQPGLAGGYDQYF,TGTGCCAGCAGCCAACAACCGGGACTAGCGGGGGGGTACGACCAGTACTTC
TRBV12-3/TRBV12-4,TRBJ1-2,few,NA,CASRSARDDPNYGYTF,TGTGCCAGCAGATCCGCCCGGGACGACCCTAACTATGGCTACACCTTC
TRBV11-1,TRBJ2-1,many,NA,CASSSGHDEQFF,TGTGCCAGCAGCTCCGGGCACGATGAGCAGTTCTTC
TRBV21-1,TRBJ1-6,NA,NA,CASSNRASGF,TGTGCCAGCAGCAATCGGGCCTCGGGGTTT
TRBV20-1,TRBJ2-1,NA,TRBD2,CSARPGTSANEQFF,TGCAGTGCACGGCCGGGGACTAGCGCTAATGAGCAGTTCTTC
TRBV5-1,TRBJ2-1,NA,TRBD2,CASSLLLAGDLVYEQFF,TGCGCCAGCAGCCTCCTCCTAGCGGGAGACTTGGTCTATGAGCAGTTCTTC
TRBV27,TRBJ2-7,few,TRBD1,CASSPFLGTGIHEQYF,TGTGCCAGCAGTCCGTTTTTAGGGACAGGGATACACGAGCAGTACTTC
TRBV27,TRBJ2-5,NA,NA,CASSLAAGFGQETQYF,TGTGCCAGCAGTTTAGCGGCAGGGTTTGGTCAAGAGACCCAGTACTTC
TRBV6-5,TRBJ2-5,few,NA,CASSYRTTGTQYF,TGTGCCAGCAGTTACCGGACTACGGGGACCCAGTACTTC
TRBV9,TRBJ2-1,few,NA,CASSVVWGPEQFF,TGTGCCAGCAGCGTAGTGTGGGGTCCTGAGCAGTTCTTC
TRBV10-3,TRBJ2-3,NA,NA,CAISEGGVTDTQYF,TGTGCCATCAGTGAGGGCGGGGTAACAGATACGCAGTATTTT
TRBV5-5,TRBJ2-7,few,TRBD1,CASSLGQGGDEQYF,TGTGCCAGCAGCTTGGGACAGGGTGGGGACGAGCAGTACTTC
TRBV7-9,TRBJ1-1,few,TRBD1,CASTDRGFAVEAFF,TGTGCCAGCACCGACAGGGGGTTCGCTGTTGAAGCTTTCTTT
TRBV12-5,TRBJ2-5,NA,NA,CASGYEETQYF,TGTGCTAGTGGTTACGAAGAGACCCAGTACTTC
TRBV6-6,TRBJ1-1,few,NA,CASSHSSRASTEAFF,TGTGCCAGCAGTCACAGTTCCCGGGCGAGCACTGAAGCTTTCTTT
TRBV5-1,TRBJ2-5,NA,TRBD1,CASSSPDRVLLRETQYF,TGCGCCAGCAGCTCCCCGGACAGGGTATTACTGAGGGAGACCCAGTACTTC
TRBV6-4,TRBJ2-2,NA,NA,CASSFIPTGELFF,TGTGCCAGCAGTTTCATTCCCACCGGGGAGCTGTTTTTT
TRBV9,TRBJ2-1,few,TRBD2,CASSVDGRVYNEQFF,TGTGCCAGCAGCGTAGACGGGAGGGTCTACAATGAGCAGTTCTTC
TRBV2,TRBJ2-7,few,NA,CASSSTSSSSYEQYF,TGTGCCAGCAGTTCGACTAGTTCCAGCTCCTACGAGCAGTACTTC
TRBV6-6,TRBJ2-5,NA,NA,CASRERGGSETQYF,TGTGCCAGCAGGGAGAGGGGGGGGTCGGAGACCCAGTACTTC
TRBV5-6,TRBJ2-4,few,TRBD1,CASSFTGGGGAKNIQYF,TGTGCCAGCAGCTTTACAGGGGGCGGAGGAGCCAAAAACATTCAGTACTTC
TRBV7-9,TRBJ2-2,NA,NA,CASINGRVPNTGELFF,TGTGCCAGCATCAATGGTCGAGTCCCGAACACCGGGGAGCTGTTTTTT
TRBV29-1,TRBJ1-5,few,TRBD1,CSVAQGAPGNQPQHF,TGCAGCGTTGCACAGGGGGCTCCGGGCAATCAGCCCCAGCATTTT
TRBV6-6,TRBJ1-5,few,TRBD1,CASSLTGGQDQPQHF,TGTGCCAGCAGTTTGACAGGGGGCCAAGATCAGCCCCAGCATTTT
TRBV6-1,TRBJ1-3,NA,NA,CASRLVGGSGNTIYF,TGTGCCAGCAGACTGGTCGGGGGATCGGGAAACACCATATATTTT
TRBV6-1,TRBJ1-5,NA,NA,CASRQEGLVPQHF,TGTGCCAGCAGACAGGAGGGGTTGGTGCCCCAGCATTTT
TRBV11-2,TRBJ2-2,NA,NA,CASSSWDAGELFF,TGTGCCAGCAGCTCATGGGATGCCGGGGAGCTGTTTTTT
TRBV29-1,TRBJ1-1,few,NA,CSVERWMNTEAFF,TGCAGCGTTGAGAGGTGGATGAACACTGAAGCTTTCTTT
TRBV29-1,TRBJ2-7,once,NA,CSATSGGDTFYEQYF,TGCAGCGCCACATCAGGAGGGGACACCTTCTACGAGCAGTACTTC